This entry features one T cell receptor (beta chain) sequence. The antigen is unknown. PCR used 60 Vbeta primers and 13 Jbeta primers. The data were produced by immunoSEQ multiplex PCR, yet TCRdb's version contains in-frame clones alone and is incomplete. The sample holds around 91,000 clones; 60% to 75% are singletons and the top ten take approximately 3%. The sample originates from a study of cytomegalovirus exposure and HLA in healthy donors. The V and J ends lost 4 bases and 8 bases, in that order; junction bases with no gene match: 11. Germline-derived CDR1 and CDR2 are SGHRS and YFSETQ. This CDR3 has 15 residues. Findings and limits, study-wide: Specific recognition of CMV antigens was confirmed in vitro for a few chains (all CMV-associated). TCR beta V segments were, for the most part, productive about 87% or about 30% of the time in an earlier analysis. Several of the most significant clusters appeared linked to common viral pathogens, based on a later analysis. Later analysis reportedly placed an Asian-associated ancestry cluster below the roughly 690-donor mean in N-insertions.

This sequence joins TRBV5-1 and TRBJ1-4, with 7 bases that match TRBD1. The clonotype originates from a man aged 55 to 70 in good health and CMV-seronegative. The sample taken for sequencing was PBMCs. CDR3 sequence: CASSTPGTDGEKLFF. For the CDR3, the DNA is TGCGCCAGCAGCACGCCCGGGACAGATGGGGAAAAACTGTTTTTT.